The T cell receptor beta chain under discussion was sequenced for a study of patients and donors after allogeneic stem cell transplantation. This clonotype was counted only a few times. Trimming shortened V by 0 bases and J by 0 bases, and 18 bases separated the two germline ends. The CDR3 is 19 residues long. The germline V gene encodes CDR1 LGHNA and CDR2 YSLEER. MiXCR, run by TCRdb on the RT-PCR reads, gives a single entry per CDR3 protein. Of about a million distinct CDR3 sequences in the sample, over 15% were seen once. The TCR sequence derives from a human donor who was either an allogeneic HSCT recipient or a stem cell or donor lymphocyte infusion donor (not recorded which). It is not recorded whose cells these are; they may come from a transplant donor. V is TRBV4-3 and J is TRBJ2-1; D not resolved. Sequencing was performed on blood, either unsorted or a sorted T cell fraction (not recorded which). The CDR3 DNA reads TGCGCCAGCAGCCAAGAACCTAACATAGGGATGAGCTCCTACAATGAGCAGTTCTTC. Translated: CASSQEPNIGMSSYNEQFF.